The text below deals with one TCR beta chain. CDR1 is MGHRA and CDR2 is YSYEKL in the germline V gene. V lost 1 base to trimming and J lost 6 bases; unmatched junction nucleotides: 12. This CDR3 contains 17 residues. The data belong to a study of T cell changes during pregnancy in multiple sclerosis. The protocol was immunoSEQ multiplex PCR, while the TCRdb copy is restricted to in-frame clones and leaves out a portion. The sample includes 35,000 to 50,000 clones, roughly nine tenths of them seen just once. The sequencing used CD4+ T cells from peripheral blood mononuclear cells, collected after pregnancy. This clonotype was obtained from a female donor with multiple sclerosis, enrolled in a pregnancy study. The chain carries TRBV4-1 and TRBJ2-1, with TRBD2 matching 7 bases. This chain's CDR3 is CASSQGVFGLVGNEQFF. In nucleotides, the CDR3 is TGCGCCAGCAGCCAAGGAGTTTTCGGACTAGTGGGCAATGAGCAGTTCTTC.